These T cell receptor beta chains were read from a single sample in a study of blood T cell repertoires in COVID-19. Libraries were prepared by immunoSEQ multiplex PCR; TCRdb keeps only in-frame clonotypes and omits some of them. The sample records roughly 200,000 clones, roughly 92% being singletons. What was sequenced was peripheral blood. The receptors were gathered from a man between 25 and 39 years old with COVID-19, enrolled during active disease. Each CDR3 is given with its conserved first and last residue. The D gene is left open where the match is weak. Part of the rows lack a size; the others show once, few, many or a class for expanded clones.

d_call: NA
v_call: TRBV6-1
j_call: TRBJ1-2
clone_size: NA
cdr3_nt: TGTGCCAGCAGTGAATACGAGGAATCGGGCTATGGCTACACCTTC
cdr3_aa: CASSEYEESGYGYTF

d_call: TRBD1
v_call: TRBV19
j_call: TRBJ1-6
clone_size: once
cdr3_nt: TGTGCCAGTAGCTCTGACAGGGATTCACCCCTCCACTTT
cdr3_aa: CASSSDRDSPLHF

d_call: NA
v_call: TRBV19
j_call: TRBJ1-4
clone_size: NA
cdr3_nt: TGTGCCAGTCAGAAATGGCGGGGCGGGCGCGTTGGTGTAACTAATGAAAAACTGTTTTTT
cdr3_aa: CASQKWRGGRVGVTNEKLFF

d_call: NA
v_call: TRBV6-2/TRBV6-3
j_call: TRBJ2-5
clone_size: NA
cdr3_nt: TGTGCCAGCAGTTACTCTCGCGGGGAGCCTCAAGAGACCCAGTACTTC
cdr3_aa: CASSYSRGEPQETQYF

d_call: TRBD1
v_call: TRBV2
j_call: TRBJ1-2
clone_size: NA
cdr3_nt: TGTGCCAGCAGTGAGACAGGGCGTCCCAACTATGGCTACACCTTC
cdr3_aa: CASSETGRPNYGYTF

d_call: NA
v_call: TRBV5-1
j_call: TRBJ2-2
clone_size: NA
cdr3_nt: TGCGCCAGCAGCTTGGCCAACACAGGGAGCAGCGGGGAGCTGTTTTTT
cdr3_aa: CASSLANTGSSGELFF

d_call: TRBD1
v_call: TRBV6-5
j_call: TRBJ1-1
clone_size: NA
cdr3_nt: TGTGCCAGCAGAAGCCCAGGGGGGACCACTGAAGCTTTCTTT
cdr3_aa: CASRSPGGTTEAFF

d_call: NA
v_call: TRBV24-1
j_call: TRBJ1-5
clone_size: NA
cdr3_nt: TGTGCCACCAGTGATACTGGCAATCAGCCCCAGCATTTT
cdr3_aa: CATSDTGNQPQHF

d_call: TRBD1
v_call: TRBV6-5
j_call: TRBJ2-7
clone_size: NA
cdr3_nt: TGTGCCTCCTACACCCGACAGGGGGCTCCCTACGAGCAGTACTTC
cdr3_aa: CASYTRQGAPYEQYF

d_call: NA
v_call: TRBV3-1/TRBV3-2
j_call: TRBJ1-4
clone_size: NA
cdr3_nt: TGTGCCAGCAGCCAGGGGACAATCAGTGAAAAACTGTTTTTT
cdr3_aa: CASSQGTISEKLFF

d_call: TRBD2
v_call: TRBV5-5
j_call: TRBJ2-5
clone_size: NA
cdr3_nt: TGTGCCAGCAGCTTGGTCGGGGGGAAAGAGACCCAGTACTTC
cdr3_aa: CASSLVGGKETQYF

d_call: TRBD1
v_call: TRBV5-6
j_call: TRBJ2-7
clone_size: NA
cdr3_nt: TGTGCCAGCAGCTTGAACAGGGGCCACGAGCAGTACTTC
cdr3_aa: CASSLNRGHEQYF

d_call: NA
v_call: TRBV19
j_call: TRBJ2-7
clone_size: NA
cdr3_nt: TGTGCCAGTAGTTCAAGGAATTACCGGGACATTGTTCACGAGCAGTACTTC
cdr3_aa: CASSSRNYRDIVHEQYF

d_call: NA
v_call: TRBV5-6
j_call: TRBJ1-5
clone_size: NA
cdr3_nt: TGTGCCAGCAGCTTCGGGGGAATGAGCAATCAGCCCCAGCATTTT
cdr3_aa: CASSFGGMSNQPQHF

d_call: TRBD1
v_call: TRBV11-1
j_call: TRBJ2-7
clone_size: NA
cdr3_nt: TGTGCCAGCAGCCCTAGGACAGGGGCGTCCTACGAGCAGTACTTC
cdr3_aa: CASSPRTGASYEQYF

d_call: NA
v_call: TRBV25-1
j_call: TRBJ1-2
clone_size: NA
cdr3_nt: TGTGCCAGCAGTTCCGACTATGGCTACACCTTC
cdr3_aa: CASSSDYGYTF

d_call: NA
v_call: TRBV10-2
j_call: TRBJ1-2
clone_size: once
cdr3_nt: TGCGCCAGCAGTGAGTCAGGCAGGAACTATGGCTACACCTTC
cdr3_aa: CASSESGRNYGYTF

d_call: TRBD1
v_call: TRBV10-3
j_call: TRBJ1-1
clone_size: once
cdr3_nt: TGTGCCATCAGTGGCGACAGGGAGAACACTGAAGCTTTCTTT
cdr3_aa: CAISGDRENTEAFF

d_call: NA
v_call: TRBV5-1
j_call: TRBJ1-2
clone_size: NA
cdr3_nt: TGCGCCAGCAGCTTGACAGGGCTGGTGGGCTACACCTTC
cdr3_aa: CASSLTGLVGYTF

d_call: NA
v_call: TRBV12-5
j_call: TRBJ1-1
clone_size: NA
cdr3_nt: TGTGCTAGTGGTTTTGGGGAGCGGCCTAGCACTGAAGCTTTCTTT
cdr3_aa: CASGFGERPSTEAFF

d_call: NA
v_call: TRBV4-2
j_call: TRBJ1-5
clone_size: NA
cdr3_nt: TGTGCCAGCAGCCAAGATGGATACGCGGGGGATACGGCTCAGCCCCAGCATTTT
cdr3_aa: CASSQDGYAGDTAQPQHF

d_call: NA
v_call: TRBV7-2
j_call: TRBJ2-5
clone_size: NA
cdr3_nt: TGTGCCAGCAGCTTTATTATAGAGACCCAGTACTTC
cdr3_aa: CASSFIIETQYF

d_call: NA
v_call: TRBV6-5
j_call: TRBJ2-3
clone_size: NA
cdr3_nt: TGTGCCAGCAGTTACCTCGTGCGTACAGATACGCAGTATTTT
cdr3_aa: CASSYLVRTDTQYF

d_call: NA
v_call: TRBV5-1
j_call: TRBJ2-1
clone_size: NA
cdr3_nt: TGCGCCAGCAGCCCCGACAATGAGCAGTTCTTC
cdr3_aa: CASSPDNEQFF

d_call: NA
v_call: TRBV7-9
j_call: TRBJ2-7
clone_size: NA
cdr3_nt: TGTGCCAGCAGCTCTTGGACGGGATCCTACGAGCAGTACTTC
cdr3_aa: CASSSWTGSYEQYF

d_call: NA
v_call: TRBV9
j_call: TRBJ1-5
clone_size: NA
cdr3_nt: TGTGCCAGCAGCGTAGAGGGATTTGAGGGCCAGCCCCAGCATTTT
cdr3_aa: CASSVEGFEGQPQHF

d_call: TRBD1
v_call: TRBV6-5
j_call: TRBJ1-1
clone_size: NA
cdr3_nt: TGTGCCAGCAGTTACCGACAGGGGGAAAGCACTGAAGCTTTCTTT
cdr3_aa: CASSYRQGESTEAFF

d_call: TRBD1
v_call: TRBV7-9
j_call: TRBJ1-2
clone_size: NA
cdr3_nt: TGTGCCAGCAGCCTAGGGGTGGACAGGGGCTATGGCTACACCTTC
cdr3_aa: CASSLGVDRGYGYTF

d_call: NA
v_call: TRBV20-1
j_call: TRBJ1-4
clone_size: NA
cdr3_nt: TGCAGTGCTAGTGTCCCCCACGGGGAAAAACTGTTTTTT
cdr3_aa: CSASVPHGEKLFF

d_call: TRBD1
v_call: TRBV6-5
j_call: TRBJ2-1
clone_size: NA
cdr3_nt: TGTGCCAGCACCCTGGACAGGATATACAATGAGCAGTTCTTC
cdr3_aa: CASTLDRIYNEQFF

d_call: NA
v_call: TRBV27
j_call: TRBJ2-5
clone_size: few
cdr3_nt: TGTGCCAGCAGTTTAGATCAGGGGTGGAAAGAGACCCAGTACTTC
cdr3_aa: CASSLDQGWKETQYF